What follows describes a single T cell receptor beta chain. From germline, CDR1 is MNHEY and CDR2 SVGAGI. This CDR3 spans 11 amino acids. The V end was cut by 8 bases, the J end by 7 bases, with 12 bases between. This specimen comes from a study of Tregs in tolerant kidney transplant recipients. Libraries were prepared by immunoSEQ multiplex PCR; TCRdb keeps only in-frame clonotypes and omits some of them. This sample carries tens of thousands of clones, around nine tenths of them seen once, and the ten largest clones take around 4.5%. The genes are TRBV6-5 and TRBJ2-7, with D uncertain. Source material: CD8+ T cells from blood. This TCR derives from a human donor in good health. CDR3 DNA sequence: TGTGCCAGCGCTGGGGTGGGTGAGCAGTACTTC. It is translated as CASAGVGEQYF.